Listed below are T cell receptor beta chains from one sample, sequenced in a study of human T cells and chemical hapten exposure. TCRdb reprocessed the RACE reads via MiXCR and lists one record per CDR3 protein. The data contain more than 300,000 distinct CDR3 sequences, approximately 5.8% of them singletons. Sequenced here: whole blood, sampled in connection with sensitization to the hapten diphenylcyclopropenone (DPC). These receptors all stem from a woman aged 18 to 35 with alopecia areata. Some clones in this sample may be carry-over from other donors' samples. Each CDR3 is given with its conserved first and last residue. Each record gives: J gene, V gene, clone size, D gene, CDR3 protein, CDR3 DNA. A D gene is named only where the DNA matches it firmly. A clone size is listed for some rows: how often the clone was seen (once, few, many), or a class if it is expanded.

TRBJ1-1,TRBV7-9,few,.,CASSSRAPGSEAFF,TGTGCCAGCAGCTCCCGGGCCCCCGGCTCTGAAGCTTTCTTT
TRBJ2-4,TRBV7-2,few,.,CASSLVPGSRNIQYF,TGTGCCAGCAGCTTAGTTCCCGGGTCTCGAAACATTCAGTACTTC
TRBJ2-2,TRBV5-4,many,.,CASSLDGGLDTGELFF,TGTGCCAGCAGCTTGGATGGGGGGCTGGACACCGGGGAGCTGTTTTTT
TRBJ2-1,TRBV20-1,.,.,CSARDLTLDVNEQFF,TGCAGTGCTAGAGATCTGACCCTTGATGTGAATGAGCAGTTCTTC
TRBJ1-1,TRBV5-1,.,.,CASSLAGRSEAFF,TGCGCCAGCAGCTTGGCCGGGAGGTCGGAAGCTTTCTTT
TRBJ2-2,TRBV12-3/TRBV12-4,.,.,CASSLPGENTGELFF,TGTGCCAGCAGTTTACCGGGGGAGAACACCGGGGAGCTGTTTTTT
TRBJ2-5,TRBV12-3/TRBV12-4,few,TRBD2,CASSSRLAGGIRQETQYF,TGTGCCAGCAGTTCGAGACTAGCGGGGGGGATAAGACAAGAGACCCAGTACTTC
TRBJ1-5,TRBV7-9,many,.,CASSLVGAGNQPQHF,TGTGCCAGCAGCTTAGTCGGGGCAGGCAATCAGCCCCAGCATTTT
TRBJ1-6,TRBV6-1,.,.,CASSEALRGGYNSPLHF,TGTGCCAGCAGTGAAGCGTTGAGGGGGGGATATAATTCACCCCTCCACTTT
TRBJ2-5,TRBV7-2,many,TRBD1,CASSQDREETQYF,TGTGCCAGCAGCCAAGACAGGGAAGAGACCCAGTACTTC
TRBJ1-5,TRBV20-1,few,.,CSARDDIENQPQHF,TGCAGTGCTAGAGATGATATTGAGAATCAGCCCCAGCATTTT
TRBJ1-6,TRBV27,few,.,CASSLSGLDYNSPLHF,TGTGCCAGCAGTTTATCAGGGCTAGATTATAATTCACCCCTCCACTTT
TRBJ1-1,TRBV7-2,few,.,CASSHSRDIYTEAFF,TGTGCCAGCAGCCACTCCCGGGACATATACACTGAAGCTTTCTTT
TRBJ1-1,TRBV4-2,many,.,CASSQDQGGQAEAFF,TGTGCCAGCAGCCAAGATCAGGGAGGGCAGGCTGAAGCTTTCTTT
TRBJ1-1,TRBV20-1,.,TRBD1,CSARVTGANSEAFF,TGCAGTGCTAGAGTGACAGGGGCGAACTCTGAAGCTTTCTTT
TRBJ2-5,TRBV19,many,TRBD1,CASRGQGESRETQYF,TGTGCCAGTAGAGGACAGGGAGAAAGTCGAGAGACCCAGTACTTC
TRBJ2-7,TRBV20-1,.,TRBD1,CSARFAGGKSPDAYEQYF,TGCAGTGCTAGATTCGCAGGGGGCAAATCGCCGGATGCATACGAGCAGTACTTC
TRBJ2-3,TRBV6-6,many,TRBD2,CASSYRGGGYTDTQYF,TGTGCCAGCAGTTACCGTGGCGGGGGGTACACAGATACGCAGTATTTT
TRBJ1-1,TRBV6-1,.,.,CASSVEGVLWTEAFF,TGTGCCAGCAGTGTGGAGGGGGTCCTTTGGACTGAAGCTTTCTTT
TRBJ1-2,TRBV19,few,.,CASSTRPGSGYGYTF,TGTGCCAGTAGTACACGACCGGGCTCGGGCTATGGCTACACCTTC
TRBJ2-1,TRBV18,many,TRBD1,CASSQISGTGVEQFF,TGTGCCAGCTCACAAATCTCCGGGACAGGTGTGGAGCAGTTCTTC
TRBJ1-1,TRBV4-2,many,.,CASSQAYGRGAFF,TGTGCCAGCAGCCAAGCTTATGGCAGGGGAGCTTTCTTT
TRBJ1-5,TRBV21-1,few,.,CASTLPDRGEYQPQHF,TGTGCCAGCACCCTACCCGACAGGGGAGAGTATCAGCCCCAGCATTTT
TRBJ2-3,TRBV27,.,TRBD2,CASRGWTSGGRTDTQYF,TGTGCCAGCAGGGGGTGGACTAGCGGGGGACGCACAGATACGCAGTATTTT
TRBJ1-6,TRBV10-3,.,.,CAISEWAGENSPLHF,TGTGCCATCAGTGAGTGGGCAGGGGAGAATTCACCCCTCCACTTT
TRBJ1-5,TRBV15,.,.,CATSPSGDSNQPQHF,TGTGCCACCAGCCCTTCCGGGGATAGCAATCAGCCCCAGCATTTT
TRBJ2-3,TRBV6-2/TRBV6-3,few,TRBD2,CASRTGRRGGTDTQYF,TGTGCCAGTAGGACGGGTCGACGGGGGGGTACAGATACGCAGTATTTT